The 20 T cell receptor beta chains below were found in one sample sequenced in a study of control samples from healthy donors and cancer patients (dated by TCRdb to 2018 to 2021). Library prep was done by the immunoSEQ multiplex PCR assay. The table comes from immuneACCESS by way of TCRdb, which keeps in-frame sequences with V and J called. Part of the clones is missing from these tables; in studies checked, under half for an unresolved V gene and the rest for unknown reasons. This sample lists more than 120,000 clones; 75% to 95% were detected once. About 3.2% of the sample rests with the top ten. Sequenced material: blood. These receptors were obtained from a man aged 25 to 40 in good health.

The rearrangement uses TRBV10-1 and TRBJ1-3; D uncertain. V was pared by 3 bases and J by 0 bases, with 18 bases between. Germline CDR1 is WNHNN and CDR2 is SYGVQD (reference sequence). This CDR3 contains 18 residues. In DNA, the CDR3 is TGCGCCAGCAGTGATCAAGATTTTTTTTCATCCTCTGGAAACACCATATATTTT. Its protein is CASSDQDFFSSSGNTIYF.

V usage is TRBV15 and J usage is TRBJ2-7, with TRBD2 identical over 8 bases. CDR1 is LNHNV, CDR2 YYDKDF, per germline (reference sequence). This CDR3 has 16 residues. V was clipped by 0 bases and J by 2 bases; unmatched bases: 6. CDR3 residues: CATSRESAGAAYEQYF. CDR3 DNA: TGTGCCACCAGCAGAGAGTCAGCGGGGGCCGCCTACGAGCAGTACTTC.

V usage is TRBV6-2 or TRBV6-3 and J usage is TRBJ2-1; D possibly uses TRBD1 or TRBD2 (6 bases each). V was pared by 0 bases and J by 4 bases, with 13 bases between. CDR3 size: 16 residues. CDR1 MNHEY and CDR2 SVGEGT come from the germline V gene. CDR3 amino acids: CASSYSRGVEYNEQFF. The CDR3 DNA reads TGTGCCAGCAGTTACTCTAGGGGGGTCGAGTACAATGAGCAGTTCTTC.

This clone was observed a few times. This sequence joins TRBV5-4 and TRBJ2-7; the D is unclear. The V gene's germline CDR1 is SGHNT and CDR2 YYREEE (reference sequence). The CDR3 has 15 residues. Trimming removed 4 bases at V and 0 bases at J, with 14 bases between. CDR3 DNA sequence: TGTGCCAGCAGCATGTACGGATTACGCTCCTACGAGCAGTACTTC. As protein: CASSMYGLRSYEQYF.

The chain joins TRBV5-4 to TRBJ1-1, with D perhaps matching TRBD1 (5 bases). Trimming removed 0 bases at V and 0 bases at J, with 9 bases between. The germline V gene encodes CDR1 SGHNT and CDR2 YYREEE (reference sequence). This CDR3 has 15 residues. The CDR3 DNA reads as TGTGCCAGCAGCTTGGTGGGGGGGATGAACACTGAAGCTTTCTTT. The encoded protein is CASSLVGGMNTEAFF. The whole variable domain, remainder taken from reference TRBV5-4 and TRBJ1-1, is ETGVTQSPTHLIKTRGQQVTLRCSSQSGHNTVSWYQQALGQGPQFIFQYYREEENGRGNFPPRFSGLQFPNYSSELNVNALELDDSALYLCASSLVGGMNTEAFFGQGTRLTVV.

The chain joins TRBV5-5 to TRBJ1-4; the D gene is possibly TRBD1 (5 bases). The CDR3 consists of 14 residues. Trimming left V 0 bases short and J 8 bases short, with 11 bases between. Germline CDR1 reads SGHKS; CDR2 reads YYEKEE (reference sequence). The CDR3 here is CASSLETVYEKLFF. The CDR3 DNA reads TGTGCCAGCAGCTTGGAGACAGTTTACGAAAAACTGTTTTTT.

This sequence joins TRBV28 and TRBJ1-1; perhaps TRBD1 as D (5 bases). The CDR3 totals 18 residues. Trimming stripped 3 bases from V and 1 base from J, with 21 bases between. Germline V lookup: CDR1 MDHEN, CDR2 SYDVKM. The CDR3 protein is CASSFWIRDPWGNTEAFF. CDR3 nucleotides: TGTGCCAGCAGTTTTTGGATCCGGGACCCTTGGGGGAACACTGAAGCTTTCTTT.

CDR3 DNA sequence: TGTGCCTGGAGTACCGGGACAGGGGACTACGAGCAGTACTTC. This sequence encodes CAWSTGTGDYEQYF. This chain joins TRBV30 and TRBJ2-7, with 10 bases aligning to TRBD1. This CDR3 is 14 amino acids long. The V segment lost 2 bases and the J segment 3 bases; nucleotides outside the gene matches: 4. Germline assignment: CDR1 GTSNPN and CDR2 SVGIG (reference sequence).

This chain joins TRBV11-2 and TRBJ1-3, with 7 bases lining up with TRBD1. V was pared by 1 base and J by 4 bases, with 1 base of the junction left unmatched. CDR1 and CDR2 from the germline V gene are SGHAT and FQNNGV. CDR3 length: 14 amino acids. This CDR3 is CASSLGQGGNTIYF. The CDR3, as DNA: TGTGCCAGCAGCTTAGGACAGGGCGGAAACACCATATATTTT. The full variable domain, in which reference TRBV11-2 and TRBJ1-3 provide the parts outside the CDR3, is EAGVAQSPRYKIIEKRQSVAFWCNPISGHATLYWYQQILGQGPKLLIQFQNNGVVDDSQLPKDRFSAERLKGVDSTLKIQPAKLEDSAVYLCASSLGQGGNTIYFGEGSWLTVV.

This chain connects TRBV5-1 to TRBJ1-5, with 8 bases aligning to TRBD1. Trimming cost V 5 bases and J 7 bases; bases outside gene matches: 8. The germline V gene has CDR1 SGHRS and CDR2 YFSETQ. This CDR3 is 14 amino acids long. The CDR3 region has the DNA TGCGCCAGCAGGAAGGCAGGGGGCTTGCAGCCCCAGCATTTT. Translated: CASRKAGGLQPQHF.

The rearrangement uses TRBV30 and TRBJ2-3; D tentatively reads TRBD1 or TRBD2 (5 bases each). V lost 3 bases, J lost 4 bases, and 14 bases lay in between. The germline CDR1 and CDR2 sequences are GTSNPN and SVGIG (reference sequence). The CDR3 covers 14 residues. Here the CDR3 reads CAWRPGPRADTQYF. Here the CDR3 DNA reads TGTGCCTGGAGACCGGGACCCAGGGCAGATACGCAGTATTTT.

The chain has TRBV19 and TRBJ1-2; perhaps TRBD1 as D (6 bases). This CDR3 region has 14 residues. In germline, CDR1 is LNHDA, CDR2 SQIVND (reference sequence). Between the trimmed V and J ends, which lost 4 bases and 0 bases, there was a span of 9 bases. CDR3 coding DNA: TGTGCCAGTAGTACGGACAGAGCTAACTATGGCTACACCTTC. This encodes CASSTDRANYGYTF. Full variable domain (outside the CDR3, taken from reference TRBV19 and TRBJ1-2): DGGITQSPKYLFRKEGQNVTLSCEQNLNHDAMYWYRQDPGQGLRLIYYSQIVNDFQKGDIAEGYSVSREKKESFPLTVTSAQKNPTAFYLCASSTDRANYGYTFGSGTRLTVV.

The chain recombines TRBV6-1 with TRBJ1-1, with 8 bases matching TRBD1. Germline loops: CDR1 MNHNS, CDR2 SASEGT. CDR3 length: 15 amino acids. V lost 3 bases, J lost 5 bases, and 8 bases stayed unmatched. CDR3 in amino acids: CASSEDRAAWTEAFF. The CDR3 nucleotides are TGTGCCAGCAGTGAGGACAGGGCGGCGTGGACTGAAGCTTTCTTT.

The chain employs TRBV10-2 and TRBJ2-1, with D tentatively TRBD2 (7 bases). The CDR3 is 14 amino acids. The V gene lost 7 bases and the J gene lost 6 bases, with 16 bases spanning the gap. Germline CDR1 WSHSY, CDR2 SAAADI. The CDR3 sequence: CASTGTQRGNEQFF. In nucleotides, the CDR3 is TGCGCCAGCACCGGGACACAGCGGGGCAATGAGCAGTTCTTC.

The genes are TRBV28 and TRBJ2-2, with a tentative D call TRBD1 (5 bases). The germline V gene encodes CDR1 MDHEN and CDR2 SYDVKM. CDR3 length equals 15 residues. V was shortened by 6 bases and J by 4 bases, with 15 bases between the two germline ends. The CDR3 nucleotides read TGTGCCAGCAGGGGGCAACGGACGGGCACCGGGGAGCTGTTTTTT. Translation gives CASRGQRTGTGELFF. Looking up the rest from reference TRBV28 and TRBJ2-2 gives the full variable domain: DVKVTQSSRYLVKRTGEKVFLECVQDMDHENMFWYRQDPGLGLRLIYFSYDVKMKEKGDIPEGYSVSREKKERFSLILESASTNQTSMYLCASRGQRTGTGELFFGEGSRLTVL.

This clone was counted once. The chain joins TRBV27 to TRBJ1-2; D unresolved. The CDR3 covers 13 residues. V shed 0 bases and J shed 3 bases, with 5 bases lying between them. Per germline, CDR1 MNHEY and CDR2 SMNVEV (reference sequence). The CDR3 DNA sequence: TGTGCCAGCAGTTTATCCGGACACTATGGCTACACCTTC. This gives the protein CASSLSGHYGYTF.

V is TRBV3-1 (or the pseudogene TRBV3-2) and J is TRBJ2-5; weak D call: TRBD1 (5 bases). The germline CDR1 and CDR2 sequences are LGHDT and YNNKEL (reference sequence). With 5 bases removed from V and 2 bases from J, the gap between germline ends came to 15 bases. The CDR3 is 15 amino acids. The CDR3 sequence: CASSTRQKPQETQYF. The CDR3 DNA sequence: TGTGCCAGCAGCACTCGACAGAAACCTCAAGAGACCCAGTACTTC.

The chain employs TRBV20-1 and TRBJ1-5; a possible D gene is TRBD1 (6 bases). The CDR3 loop spans 14 amino acids. Germline V gives CDR1 DFQATT, CDR2 SNEGSKA (reference sequence). V lost 3 bases to trimming and J lost 2 bases, with 11 bases between them. CDR3 DNA: TGCAGTGCTAGTGGAGGGGGGGGCAATCAGCCCCAGCATTTT. Its protein product is CSASGGGGNQPQHF.

V and J are TRBV18 and TRBJ2-7; 9 positions match TRBD1. Germline trimming cut 6 bases from V and 2 bases from J; bases unmatched to any gene: 2. CDR1 is KGHSH and CDR2 is LQKENI in the germline V gene. The CDR3 runs 13 residues. CDR3 protein: CASSGTGTYEQYF. CDR3 sequence (DNA): TGTGCCAGCTCCGGGACAGGGACCTACGAGCAGTACTTC.

This clone was seen a handful of times. The J gene is TRBJ2-7, the V gene TRBV7-7; TRBD1 aligns across 9 bases. The CDR3 sequence is 17 residues long. The germline V gene has CDR1 SSHAT and CDR2 FNYEAQ (reference sequence). With V trimmed by 3 bases and J by 1 base, 10 bases remained unmatched. The chain's CDR3 is CASSFSPPGQGSYEQYF. For the CDR3, the DNA is TGTGCCAGCAGCTTTTCCCCACCGGGACAGGGTTCCTACGAGCAGTACTTC. The full variable domain, completed using reference TRBV7-7 and TRBJ2-7, is GAGVSQSPRYKVTKRGQDVTLRCDPISSHATLYWYQQALGQGPEFLTYFNYEAQPDKSGLPSDRFSAERPEGSISTLTIQRTEQRDSAMYRCASSFSPPGQGSYEQYFGPGTRLTVT.